These 27 T cell receptor beta chains came from one sample sequenced in a study of cytomegalovirus exposure and HLA in healthy donors. Amplification used 60 Vbeta primers and 13 Jbeta primers. Produced via immunoSEQ multiplex PCR; TCRdb's table is partial and in-frame only. The data contain approximately 150,000 clones, around 80% of them singletons. The source material was PBMCs. These receptors all stem from a man younger than 35 in good health and CMV-seropositive.

This clone was observed a handful of times. V usage is TRBV30 and J usage is TRBJ2-3; D not resolved. The germline V gene encodes CDR1 GTSNPN and CDR2 SVGIG (reference sequence). The V end lost 2 bases, the J end lost 2 bases, and 11 bases lay between the germline ends. The CDR3 has 14 amino acids. The CDR3 DNA reads TGTGCCTGGAGTCTAGGAGCCTCCACAGATACGCAGTATTTT. It specifies CAWSLGASTDTQYF. The full variable domain, rest sourced from reference TRBV30 and TRBJ2-3, is SQTIHQWPATLVQPVGSPLSLECTVEGTSNPNLYWYRQAAGRGLQLLFYSVGIGQISSEVPQNLSASRPQDRQFILSSKKLLLSDSGFYLCAWSLGASTDTQYFGPGTRLTVL.

This clone was found a few times. V usage is TRBV6-5 and J usage is TRBJ1-1; D remains ambiguous. Trimming took 0 bases from V and 4 from J, leaving 12 bases between them. From germline, CDR1 is MNHEY and CDR2 SVGAGI. The CDR3 length is 15 residues. CDR3 bases: TGTGCCAGCAGTTACTCAGGACTGACGGGCACTGAAGCTTTCTTT. Translating it yields CASSYSGLTGTEAFF.

V is TRBV7-3 and J is TRBJ1-1; D is perhaps TRBD1 (6 bases). Germline V gives CDR1 SGHTA, CDR2 FQGTGA. This CDR3 region has 14 residues. Trimming removed 1 base from V and 5 bases from J, with 11 bases in between. CDR3 in DNA: TGTGCCAGCAGCTTAAACCCCAGGGGAACTGAAGCTTTCTTT. It yields the protein CASSLNPRGTEAFF.

V usage is TRBV7-3 and J usage is TRBJ1-6; 7 bases match TRBD1. The length of the CDR3 is 15 residues. The junction had 7 bases not matched to a gene; V was cut back by 5 bases and J by 6 bases. Germline-derived CDR1 and CDR2 are SGHTA and FQGTGA. DNA for the CDR3: TGTGCCAGCAGCGCGACAGGGCAAATTAATTCACCCCTCCACTTT. It translates to CASSATGQINSPLHF.

This clone came up once. The chain uses TRBV27 and TRBJ2-1; TRBD1 aligns across 8 bases. Germline V gene lookup returns CDR1 MNHEY and CDR2 SMNVEV (reference sequence). The CDR3 totals 15 residues. The ends lost 1 base at V and 10 bases at J; junction bases unmatched: 9. CDR3 loop: CASSLYAGQVAEQFF. CDR3 DNA sequence: TGTGCCAGCAGTTTATATGCGGGACAGGTTGCGGAGCAGTTCTTC.

V and J are TRBV5-8 and TRBJ2-3; TRBD2 matches at 7 bases. The V gene end was trimmed by 4 bases and the J gene end by 5 bases; junction bases not matched to a gene: 16. This CDR3 region has 17 residues. CDR1 is SGHTS and CDR2 is YDEGEE in the germline V gene. CDR3 amino acids: CASSPTPRLAVVDTQYF. The CDR3 region has the DNA TGTGCCAGCAGCCCTACCCCACGGCTAGCGGTCGTAGATACGCAGTATTTT.

V and J are TRBV5-6 and TRBJ2-1, with TRBD1 as a possible D gene (6 bases). There are 16 residues in the CDR3. Trimming cost V 3 bases and J 1 base, with 14 bases left between them. CDR1 SGHDT and CDR2 YYEEEE come from the germline V gene. The CDR3 sequence is CASSSKDSESYNEQFF. The CDR3 coding sequence is TGTGCCAGCAGCTCCAAGGACAGCGAGTCCTACAATGAGCAGTTCTTC. The whole variable domain, remainder taken from reference TRBV5-6 and TRBJ2-1, is DAGVTQSPTHLIKTRGQQVTLRCSPKSGHDTVSWYQQALGQGPQFIFQYYEEEERQRGNFPDRFSGHQFPNYSSELNVNALLLGDSALYLCASSSKDSESYNEQFFGPGTRLTVL.

This chain joins TRBV19 and TRBJ2-1; 10 nucleotides match TRBD1. The CDR3 loop spans 16 amino acids. The germline gives CDR1 LNHDA, CDR2 SQIVND (reference sequence). Losses at the gene ends were 1 base for V and 5 bases for J; bases not matched to a gene: 5. The CDR3 here is CASSIVGGQGNNEQFF. For the CDR3, the DNA is TGTGCCAGTAGTATAGTAGGGGGACAGGGGAACAATGAGCAGTTCTTC.

This chain uses TRBV7-9 with TRBJ2-7, with a possible D match to TRBD2 (6 bases). Germline V gene lookup returns CDR1 SEHNR and CDR2 FQNEAQ (reference sequence). The CDR3 is 13 residues long. The V gene lost 7 bases and the J gene lost 7 bases, with 17 bases spanning the gap. In DNA, the CDR3 is TGTGCCAGCACGGGCGGAGGGGTGGGGGAGCAGTACTTC. Translated, it gives CASTGGGVGEQYF.

About this clone itself: At one end, the junction sequence differs from germline, possibly due to a read error. This chain connects TRBV27 to TRBJ2-6, with D perhaps matching TRBD1 (5 bases). The V gene's germline CDR1 is MNHEY and CDR2 SMNVEV (reference sequence). The CDR3 totals 16 residues. The CDR3 DNA sequence: TGTGCCAGCAGTTTAGAAGGGATCCCTGGGGCCAACGGCCTGACTTTC. Translation gives CASSLEGIPGANGLTF.

This chain joins TRBV19 and TRBJ1-2; 10 bases fit TRBD1. Germline V gives CDR1 LNHDA, CDR2 SQIVND (reference sequence). The CDR3 is 16 amino acids. Trimming took 4 bases from V and 4 from J; bases not matched to a gene: 9. The CDR3 is CASSNGQGVGAYGYTF. In nucleotides, the CDR3 is TGTGCCAGTAGTAACGGACAGGGGGTCGGGGCCTATGGCTACACCTTC. The full variable domain, completed using reference TRBV19 and TRBJ1-2, is DGGITQSPKYLFRKEGQNVTLSCEQNLNHDAMYWYRQDPGQGLRLIYYSQIVNDFQKGDIAEGYSVSREKKESFPLTVTSAQKNPTAFYLCASSNGQGVGAYGYTFGSGTRLTVV.

The chain has TRBV19 and TRBJ1-5; D might be TRBD1 (5 bases). The ends were cut back, 6 bases at V and 0 bases at J, with 12 bases in the middle. Germline lookup yields CDR1 LNHDA and CDR2 SQIVND (reference sequence). The CDR3 consists of 15 residues. CDR3 nucleotides: TGTGCCAGTAGCCCACAACAGGATAGCAATCAGCCCCAGCATTTT. This codes for CASSPQQDSNQPQHF.

This chain uses TRBV6-6 with TRBJ1-2; the D gene is possibly TRBD1 (5 bases). CDR1 is MNHNY, CDR2 SVGAGI, per germline (reference sequence). The CDR3 is made up of 16 amino acids. Trimming removed 4 bases at V and 0 bases at J, with 15 bases between. CDR3 amino acids: CASSSPRGGANYGYTF. The CDR3 DNA sequence: TGTGCCAGCAGTTCCCCTCGCGGGGGGGCTAACTATGGCTACACCTTC.

This clone was recorded once. In DNA, the CDR3 is TGCGCCAGCAGCCAAGAGAGGACAGGGAATTCACCCCTCCACTTT. It specifies CASSQERTGNSPLHF. V is TRBV4-3 and J is TRBJ1-6, with 8 bases aligning to TRBD1. This CDR3 region has 15 residues. The V gene end was trimmed by 0 bases and the J gene end by 7 bases; junction bases not matched to a gene: 2. CDR1 is LGHNA, CDR2 YSLEER, per germline.

This clone has a handful of counts. The chain recombines TRBV12-5 with TRBJ2-7; no firm D call. The V gene lost 0 bases and the J gene lost 3 bases, with 6 bases spanning the gap. The CDR3 runs 13 residues. CDR1 is LGHNT and CDR2 is FRNRAP in the germline V gene. The CDR3 region is CASGLVPFYEQYF. The CDR3, as DNA: TGTGCTAGTGGTTTGGTTCCTTTCTACGAGCAGTACTTC.

This rearrangement joins TRBV2 to TRBJ2-5; 8 bases map to TRBD1. The junction had 5 bases not matched to a gene; V was cut back by 8 bases and J by 3 bases. From germline, CDR1 is SNHLY and CDR2 FYNNEI. CDR3 length equals 13 residues. In DNA, the CDR3 is TGTGCCAGCCATCAGGACAGGGAAGAGACCCAGTACTTC. Encoded protein: CASHQDREETQYF.

The chain couples TRBV4-2 to TRBJ1-2, with TRBD1 matching over 9 bases. This CDR3 spans 18 amino acids. Trimming cost V 0 bases and J 4 bases; bases outside gene matches: 12. In germline, CDR1 is LGHNA, CDR2 YNFKEQ. CDR3 region: CASSQETGGSGLPYGYTF. The CDR3 DNA sequence: TGTGCCAGCAGCCAAGAGACAGGGGGAAGTGGTCTACCCTATGGCTACACCTTC.

The J gene is TRBJ1-5, the V gene TRBV6-5, with D perhaps matching TRBD1 (5 bases). Trimming removed 6 bases at V and 4 bases at J, with 10 bases between. There are 13 residues in the CDR3. Germline CDR1 reads MNHEY; CDR2 reads SVGAGI. This CDR3 is CASSSRGNQPQHF. CDR3 nucleotide sequence: TGTGCCAGCAGCTCCCGGGGGAATCAGCCCCAGCATTTT.

This clone was picked up a small number of times. This rearrangement joins TRBV7-9 to TRBJ1-2, with 9 bases that match TRBD1. Germline CDR1 and CDR2: SEHNR and FQNEAQ (reference sequence). The CDR3 sequence is 15 residues long. Trimming removed 1 base from V and 2 bases from J; junction bases left unmatched: 2. The CDR3 DNA sequence: TGTGCCAGCAGCTTAGAGGGACAGGGAAACTATGGCTACACCTTC. Encoded protein: CASSLEGQGNYGYTF.

The CDR3 here is CASSSTKITGSDGNTIYF. The CDR3 DNA follows: TGTGCCAGCAGCTCCACCAAGATTACAGGATCGGACGGAAACACCATATATTTT. The genes are TRBV7-9 and TRBJ1-3; D is perhaps TRBD1 (5 bases). The CDR3 contains 18 residues. V was clipped by 4 bases and J by 4 bases, with 23 bases between them. In germline, CDR1 is SEHNR, CDR2 FQNEAQ (reference sequence).

The chain carries TRBV11-2 and TRBJ2-1; TRBD2 matches 9 bases. Losses at the gene ends were 1 base for V and 5 bases for J; bases not matched to a gene: 3. Germline assignment: CDR1 SGHAT and CDR2 FQNNGV. The length of the CDR3 is 15 residues. As DNA, the CDR3 is TGTGCCAGCAGCTTAGTAGCGGGGGTTAACAATGAGCAGTTCTTC. Translating it yields CASSLVAGVNNEQFF. Complete variable domain (other parts from reference TRBV11-2 and TRBJ2-1): EAGVAQSPRYKIIEKRQSVAFWCNPISGHATLYWYQQILGQGPKLLIQFQNNGVVDDSQLPKDRFSAERLKGVDSTLKIQPAKLEDSAVYLCASSLVAGVNNEQFFGPGTRLTVL.

This clone is a singleton in its sample. The rearrangement uses TRBV27 and TRBJ2-5; D might be TRBD2 (5 bases). CDR1 is MNHEY and CDR2 is SMNVEV in the germline V gene (reference sequence). The CDR3 is made up of 13 amino acids. The ends were cut back, 3 bases at V and 5 bases at J, with 10 bases in the middle. The CDR3 bases are TGTGCCAGCAGTTTGCGGGTCAGGGAGACCCAGTACTTC. As protein: CASSLRVRETQYF.

V and J are TRBV4-2 and TRBJ2-7, with D uncertain. Germline V gives CDR1 LGHNA, CDR2 YNFKEQ. V lost 4 bases, J lost 2 bases, and 12 bases lay in between. The length of the CDR3 is 14 residues. CDR3: CASSPNSAAYEQYF. In nucleotides, the CDR3 is TGTGCCAGCAGCCCCAACTCCGCTGCCTACGAGCAGTACTTC.

This clone is a singleton in its sample. Different DNA sequences within this sample yield the same CDR3. This chain joins TRBV11-2 and TRBJ1-2; 8 positions match TRBD1. With V trimmed by 4 bases and J by 3 bases, 7 bases remained unmatched. The length of the CDR3 is 15 residues. The germline CDR1 and CDR2 sequences are SGHAT and FQNNGV. In nucleotides, the CDR3 is TGTGCCAGCAGCTCGTATAAACAGGGGGACTATGGCTACACCTTC. Its translation: CASSSYKQGDYGYTF.

The CDR3 coding sequence is TGCGCCAGCAGCCAAGATAAGGACTTCCCTATCCACGAGCAGTACTTC. This codes for CASSQDKDFPIHEQYF. The chain links TRBV4-3 to TRBJ2-7; D is possibly TRBD2 (5 bases). The CDR3 runs to 16 residues. V dropped 0 bases and J dropped 5 bases, with 17 bases sitting between them. Germline CDR1 LGHNA, CDR2 YSLEER.

The J gene is TRBJ1-6, the V gene TRBV18; D unresolved. The CDR3 covers 13 residues. Trimming removed 6 bases at V and 8 bases at J, with 11 bases between. The germline gives CDR1 KGHSH, CDR2 LQKENI. In DNA, the CDR3 is TGTGCCAGCTCCACCAAGCATGATTCACCCCTCCACTTT. Its protein is CASSTKHDSPLHF.

This rearrangement joins TRBV5-4 to TRBJ2-3, with 9 nucleotides matching TRBD2. V lost 4 bases and J lost 5; bases outside the gene matches: 11. The CDR3 consists of 16 residues. Germline V gives CDR1 SGHNT, CDR2 YYREEE (reference sequence). CDR3 protein: CASSPAVAGARDTQYF. The CDR3 region has the DNA TGTGCCAGCAGCCCCGCTGTAGCGGGGGCGAGAGATACGCAGTATTTT.